This T cell receptor (beta chain) originates from a study of shared clonotypes between healthy human individuals. Sequencing used immunoSEQ multiplex PCR; TCRdb keeps in-frame clones, though not all of them. The data hold more than 2 million clones, with 95% observed a single time. Germline V gives CDR1 SGHDT, CDR2 YYEEEE. V was clipped by 4 bases and J by 1 base; unmatched bases: 5. The CDR3 extends over 14 amino acids. The chain joins TRBV5-6 to TRBJ2-7; 7 bases line up with TRBD1. Material for sequencing was naive CD4+ T cells sorted from blood. Stated subset: CD45RA+ positively selected. This clonotype was obtained from a man younger than 30 in good health. CDR3 residues: CASSTRTGSYEQYF. CDR3 nucleotides: TGTGCCAGCAGCACCCGGACAGGATCCTACGAGCAGTACTTC.